The TCR beta chain under discussion was sequenced for a study of cytomegalovirus exposure and HLA in healthy donors. The V and J ends lost 6 bases and 3 bases respectively, with 23 bases between them. This CDR3 region has 17 residues. Germline V gene data show CDR1 as MDHEN and CDR2 as SYDVKM. A multiplex PCR was run with 60 Vbeta primers and 13 Jbeta primers. The repertoire was sequenced with immunoSEQ multiplex PCR; TCRdb's copy has only in-frame clones and lacks some. The repertoire consists of 120,000 to 150,000 clones, with 65% to 80% occurring once and the leading ten covering under 1.5%. The TCR sequence derives from a male donor in good health and CMV-seropositive. The sample consisted of PBMCs. The chain uses TRBV28 and TRBJ1-2, with D unclear. The CDR3 DNA reads as TGTGCCAGCAGGCCATCGTCGGGTTTAAGAATGGACTATGGCTACACCTTC. It yields the protein CASRPSSGLRMDYGYTF.